The entry below describes one T cell receptor beta chain. No antigen is known for it. This sample stems from a study of T cell responses to AZD1222 COVID-19 vaccine. The method was immunoSEQ multiplex PCR; TCRdb's version includes in-frame clones alone and lacks a portion of them. The sample lists 130,000 or so clones; 65% to 90% were seen once. General observations from the study: Among vaccine-associated CD4 TCRs, coverage spanned spike, with dominance at 160-218 and 743-854. Baseline seropositives among AZD1222 recipients totaled only 5 or 6.

This receptor was obtained from an adult who received the AZD1222 COVID-19 vaccine. Sequenced here: peripheral blood, sampled 28 days after the second AZD1222 dose.

The CDR3 nucleotides are TGTGCCAGCAACTGGGTTGGGACTGGGGCCAACGTCCTGACTTTC. Encoded protein: CASNWVGTGANVLTF. The chain joins TRBV2 to TRBJ2-6, with D unclear. The V gene lost 7 bases and the J gene lost 2 bases, with 12 bases spanning the gap. From germline, CDR1 is SNHLY and CDR2 FYNNEI. The CDR3 loop spans 15 amino acids.